This TCR beta chain was observed in a study of blood T cell repertoires in COVID-19. About the study: From the United States, Italy and Spain came samples of acute and convalescent COVID-19. T cells, B-cell-depleted T cells, or PBMCs provided the cDNA or gDNA that served as material.

Germline lookup yields CDR1 MGHDK and CDR2 SYGVNS. Trimming removed 3 bases at V and 4 bases at J, with 12 bases between. This CDR3 region has 14 residues. Study processing details: For nucleated cells, counts were estimated from reference gene primer amplification. Here immunoSEQ multiplex PCR was the method, and the copy in TCRdb shows in-frame clones only, minus some. V and J calls plus clone size are reproduced from that table; the DNA served to infer D and trimming. Among more than 45,000 clones, over 75% were seen once, and the ten largest hold roughly 15%. This chain uses TRBV25-1 with TRBJ1-2; D remains ambiguous. The receptor comes from a human donor with active COVID-19. The donor label of this sample is uncertain. Sequenced input: peripheral blood. CDR3 sequence reads: CASSDVGLRYGYTF. The CDR3 nucleotides are TGTGCCAGCAGTGATGTTGGCCTCCGCTATGGCTACACCTTC.